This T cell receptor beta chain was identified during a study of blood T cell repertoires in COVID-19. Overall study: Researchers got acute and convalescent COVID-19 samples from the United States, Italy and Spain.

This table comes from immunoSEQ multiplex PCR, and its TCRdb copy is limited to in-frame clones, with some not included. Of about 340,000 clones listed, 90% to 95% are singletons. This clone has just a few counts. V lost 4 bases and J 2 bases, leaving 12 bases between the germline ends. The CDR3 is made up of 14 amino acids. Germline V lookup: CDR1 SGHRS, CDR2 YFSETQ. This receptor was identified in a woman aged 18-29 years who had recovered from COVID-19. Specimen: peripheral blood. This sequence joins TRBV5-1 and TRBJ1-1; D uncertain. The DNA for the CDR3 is TGCGCCAGCAGCCCGAGGGCAGCCAACACTGAAGCTTTCTTT. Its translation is CASSPRAANTEAFF.